The clone carrying this T cell receptor beta chain occurred a few times. Antigen specificity is unknown. V lost 8 bases and J 6 bases, leaving 10 bases between the germline ends. The CDR3 spans 10 residues. Germline V gives CDR1 DFQATT, CDR2 SNEGSKA (reference sequence). Each CDR3 protein gets one entry after TCRdb re-called the RT-PCR reads with MiXCR. The sample holds hundreds of thousands of distinct CDR3 sequences, approximately 10% seen once. This sample stems from a study of response to subunit inactivated influenza vaccine. Whole-study results and caveats: Each seasonal flu vaccination may recruit only limited new T cells, authors suggested.

J is TRBJ1-1 and V is TRBV20-1, with D uncertain. This TCR was sampled from a man aged 50 to 60 who received an inactivated influenza vaccine. Sequencing was performed on PBMCs from blood, taken on the day of vaccination. The CDR3 bases are TGCAGTCCAGGCCAGGCTGAAGCTTTCTTT. Residues: CSPGQAEAFF.